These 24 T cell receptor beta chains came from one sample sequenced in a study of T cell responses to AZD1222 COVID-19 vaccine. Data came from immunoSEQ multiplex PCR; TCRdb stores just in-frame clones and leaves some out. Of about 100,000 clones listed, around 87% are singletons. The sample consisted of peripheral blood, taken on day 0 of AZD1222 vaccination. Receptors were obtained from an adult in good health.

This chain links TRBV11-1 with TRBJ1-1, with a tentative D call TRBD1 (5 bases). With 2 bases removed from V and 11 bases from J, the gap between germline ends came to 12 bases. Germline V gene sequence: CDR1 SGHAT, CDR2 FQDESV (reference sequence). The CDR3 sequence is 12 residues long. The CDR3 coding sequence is TGTGCCAGCAGCTTATCCCGGACACCGGCTTTCTTT. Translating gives CASSLSRTPAFF.

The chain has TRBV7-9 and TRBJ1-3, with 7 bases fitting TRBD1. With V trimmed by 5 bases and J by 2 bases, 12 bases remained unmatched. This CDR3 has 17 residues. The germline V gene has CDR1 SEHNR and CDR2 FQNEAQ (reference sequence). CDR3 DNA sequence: TGTGCCAGCAGCCCTCCTCAGGGGGACTTCGCTGGAAACACCATATATTTT. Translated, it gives CASSPPQGDFAGNTIYF. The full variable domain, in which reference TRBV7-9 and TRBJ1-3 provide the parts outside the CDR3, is DTGVSQNPRHKITKRGQNVTFRCDPISEHNRLYWYRQTLGQGPEFLTYFQNEAQLEKSRLLSDRFSAERPKGSFSTLEIQRTEQGDSAMYLCASSPPQGDFAGNTIYFGEGSWLTVV.

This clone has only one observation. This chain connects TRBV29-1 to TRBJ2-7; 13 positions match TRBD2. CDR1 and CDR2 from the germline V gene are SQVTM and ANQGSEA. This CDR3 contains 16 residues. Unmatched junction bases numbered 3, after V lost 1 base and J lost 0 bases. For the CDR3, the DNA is TGCAGCGTTGAAGGTGGACTAGCGGGGGCCTCCTACGAGCAGTACTTC. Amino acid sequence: CSVEGGLAGASYEQYF.

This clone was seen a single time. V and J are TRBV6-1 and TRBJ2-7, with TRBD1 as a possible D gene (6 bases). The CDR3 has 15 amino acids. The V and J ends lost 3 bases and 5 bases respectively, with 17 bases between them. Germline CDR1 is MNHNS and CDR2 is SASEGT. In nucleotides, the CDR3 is TGTGCCAGCAGTGACAGGGGCCCAACCGTCGACGAGCAGTACTTC. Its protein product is CASSDRGPTVDEQYF.

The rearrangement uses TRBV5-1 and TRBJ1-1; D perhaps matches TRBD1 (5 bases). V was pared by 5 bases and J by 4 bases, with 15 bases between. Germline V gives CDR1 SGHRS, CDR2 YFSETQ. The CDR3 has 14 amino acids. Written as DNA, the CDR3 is TGCGCCAGCAGATCTACTAGGGGTGCCACTGAAGCTTTCTTT. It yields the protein CASRSTRGATEAFF.

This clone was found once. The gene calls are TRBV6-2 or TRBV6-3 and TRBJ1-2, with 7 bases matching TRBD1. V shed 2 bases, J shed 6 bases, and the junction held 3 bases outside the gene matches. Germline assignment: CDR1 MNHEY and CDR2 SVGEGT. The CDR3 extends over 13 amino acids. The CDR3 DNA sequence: TGTGCCAGCAGTTACCAGGGGGACGATGGCTACACCTTC. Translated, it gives CASSYQGDDGYTF.

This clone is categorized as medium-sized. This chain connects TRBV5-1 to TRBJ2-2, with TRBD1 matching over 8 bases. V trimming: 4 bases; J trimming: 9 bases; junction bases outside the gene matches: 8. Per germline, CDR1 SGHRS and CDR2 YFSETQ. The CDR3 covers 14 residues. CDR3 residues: CASSVGQGVRELFF. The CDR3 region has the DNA TGCGCCAGCAGCGTAGGACAGGGCGTCAGGGAGCTGTTTTTT.

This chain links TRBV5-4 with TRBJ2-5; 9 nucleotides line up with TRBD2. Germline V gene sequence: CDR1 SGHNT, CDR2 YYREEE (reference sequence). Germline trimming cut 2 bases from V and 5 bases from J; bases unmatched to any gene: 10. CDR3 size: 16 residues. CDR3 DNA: TGTGCCAGCAGCTTCGGCGGGCTAGCGGGGTTTGAGACCCAGTACTTC. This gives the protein CASSFGGLAGFETQYF.

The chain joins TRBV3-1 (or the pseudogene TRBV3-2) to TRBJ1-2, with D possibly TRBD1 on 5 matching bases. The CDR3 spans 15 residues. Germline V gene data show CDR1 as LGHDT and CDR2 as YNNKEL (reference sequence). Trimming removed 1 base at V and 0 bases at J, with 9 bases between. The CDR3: CASSQGGGANYGYTF. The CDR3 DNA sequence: TGTGCCAGCAGCCAAGGCGGGGGAGCTAACTATGGCTACACCTTC.

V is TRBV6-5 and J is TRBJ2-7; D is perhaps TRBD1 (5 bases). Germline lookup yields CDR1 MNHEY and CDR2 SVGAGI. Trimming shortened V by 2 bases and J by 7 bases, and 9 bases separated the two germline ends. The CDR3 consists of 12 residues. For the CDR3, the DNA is TGTGCCAGCAGTTACCAAGGGGTAGAGCAGTACTTC. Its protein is CASSYQGVEQYF.

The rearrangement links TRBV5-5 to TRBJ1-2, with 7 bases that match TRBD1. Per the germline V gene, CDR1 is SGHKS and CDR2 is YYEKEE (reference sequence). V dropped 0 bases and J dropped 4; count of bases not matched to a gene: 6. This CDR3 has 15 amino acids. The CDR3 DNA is TGTGCCAGCAGCTTGGAGACAGGGAACTCCTATGGCTACACCTTC. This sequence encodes CASSLETGNSYGYTF. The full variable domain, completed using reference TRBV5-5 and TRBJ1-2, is DAGVTQSPTHLIKTRGQQVTLRCSPISGHKSVSWYQQVLGQGPQFIFQYYEKEERGRGNFPDRFSARQFPNYSSELNVNALLLGDSALYLCASSLETGNSYGYTFGSGTRLTVV.

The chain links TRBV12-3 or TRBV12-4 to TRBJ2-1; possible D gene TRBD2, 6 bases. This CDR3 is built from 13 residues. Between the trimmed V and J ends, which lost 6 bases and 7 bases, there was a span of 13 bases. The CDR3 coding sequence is TGTGCCAGCAGACACCTTAGCGGAAATGAGCAGTTCTTC. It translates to CASRHLSGNEQFF.

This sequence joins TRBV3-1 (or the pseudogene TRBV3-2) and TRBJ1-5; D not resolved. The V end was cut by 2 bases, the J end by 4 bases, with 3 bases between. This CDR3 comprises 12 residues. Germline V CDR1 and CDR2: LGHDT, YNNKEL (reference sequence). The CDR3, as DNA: TGTGCCAGCAGCCAACTAAATCAGCCCCAGCATTTT. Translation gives CASSQLNQPQHF.

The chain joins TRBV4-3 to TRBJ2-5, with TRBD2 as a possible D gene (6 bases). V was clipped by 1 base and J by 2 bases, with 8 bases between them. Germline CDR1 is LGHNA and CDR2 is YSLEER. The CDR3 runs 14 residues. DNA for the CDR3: TGCGCCAGCAGCCAAGGGAGGGTTCAAGAGACCCAGTACTTC. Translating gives CASSQGRVQETQYF.

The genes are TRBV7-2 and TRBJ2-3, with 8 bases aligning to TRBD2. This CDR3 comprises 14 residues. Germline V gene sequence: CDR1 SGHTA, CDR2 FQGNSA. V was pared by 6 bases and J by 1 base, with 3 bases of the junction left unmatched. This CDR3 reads CASSRGGGTDTQYF. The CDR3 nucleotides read TGTGCCAGCAGTCGGGGGGGTGGCACAGATACGCAGTATTTT.

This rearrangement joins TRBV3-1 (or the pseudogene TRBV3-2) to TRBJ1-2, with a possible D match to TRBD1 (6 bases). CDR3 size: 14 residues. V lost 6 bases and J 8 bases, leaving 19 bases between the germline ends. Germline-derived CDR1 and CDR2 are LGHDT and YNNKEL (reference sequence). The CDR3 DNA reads TGTGCCAGCAGGTTCGCGGGGGGGGCAGACGGCTACACCTTC. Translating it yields CASRFAGGADGYTF.

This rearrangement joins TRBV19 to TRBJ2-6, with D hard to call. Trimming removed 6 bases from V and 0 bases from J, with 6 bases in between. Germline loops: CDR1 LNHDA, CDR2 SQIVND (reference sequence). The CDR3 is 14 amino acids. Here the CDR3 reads CASRFISGANVLTF. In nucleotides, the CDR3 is TGTGCCAGTAGGTTCATCTCTGGGGCCAACGTCCTGACTTTC.

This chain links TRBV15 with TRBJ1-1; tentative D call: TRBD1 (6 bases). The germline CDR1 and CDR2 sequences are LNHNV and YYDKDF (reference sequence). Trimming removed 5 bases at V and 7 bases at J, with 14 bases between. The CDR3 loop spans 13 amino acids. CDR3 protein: CATSAQGDGEAFF. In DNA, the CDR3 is TGTGCCACCAGCGCACAGGGTGATGGTGAAGCTTTCTTT.

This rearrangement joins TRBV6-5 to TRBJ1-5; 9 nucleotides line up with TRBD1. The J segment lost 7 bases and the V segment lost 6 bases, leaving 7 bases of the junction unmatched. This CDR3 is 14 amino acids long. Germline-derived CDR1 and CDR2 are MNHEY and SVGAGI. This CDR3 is CASSRTGVGQPQHF. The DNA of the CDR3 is TGTGCCAGCAGCCGGACAGGGGTTGGCCAGCCCCAGCATTTT.

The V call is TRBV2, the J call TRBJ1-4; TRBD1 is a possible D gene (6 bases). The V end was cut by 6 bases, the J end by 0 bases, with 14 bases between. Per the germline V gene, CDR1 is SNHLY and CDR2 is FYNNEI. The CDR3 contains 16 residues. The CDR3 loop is CASRLDSHPTNEKLFF. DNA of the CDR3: TGTGCCAGCAGATTGGACAGCCACCCAACTAATGAAAAACTGTTTTTT. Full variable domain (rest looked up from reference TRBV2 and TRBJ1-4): EPEVTQTPSHQVTQMGQEVILRCVPISNHLYFYWYRQILGQKVEFLVSFYNNEISEKSEIFDDQFSVERPDGSNFTLKIRSTKLEDSAMYFCASRLDSHPTNEKLFFGSGTQLSVL.

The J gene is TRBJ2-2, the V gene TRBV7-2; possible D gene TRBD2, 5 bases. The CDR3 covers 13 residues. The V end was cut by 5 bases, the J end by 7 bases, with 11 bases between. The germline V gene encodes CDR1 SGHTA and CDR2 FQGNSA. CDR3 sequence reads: CASSGDYGGELFF. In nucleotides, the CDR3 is TGTGCCAGCAGCGGCGACTACGGCGGGGAGCTGTTTTTT.

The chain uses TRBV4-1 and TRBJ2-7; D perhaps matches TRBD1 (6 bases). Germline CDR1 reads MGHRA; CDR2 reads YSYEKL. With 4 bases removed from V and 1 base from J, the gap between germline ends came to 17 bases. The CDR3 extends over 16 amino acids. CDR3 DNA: TGCGCCAGCAGCCCCAGTGGAGACAGGACATCCTACGAGCAGTACTTC. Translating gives CASSPSGDRTSYEQYF.

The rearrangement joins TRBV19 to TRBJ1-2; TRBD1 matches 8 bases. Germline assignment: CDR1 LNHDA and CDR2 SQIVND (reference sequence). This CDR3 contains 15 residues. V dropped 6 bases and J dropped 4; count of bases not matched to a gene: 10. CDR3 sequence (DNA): TGTGCCAGTAGGACCGGACAGGGCGTCCTCTATGGCTACACCTTC. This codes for CASRTGQGVLYGYTF.

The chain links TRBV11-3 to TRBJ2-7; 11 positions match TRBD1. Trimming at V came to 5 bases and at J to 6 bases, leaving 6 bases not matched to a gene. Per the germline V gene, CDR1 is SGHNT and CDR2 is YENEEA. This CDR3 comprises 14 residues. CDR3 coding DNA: TGTGCCAGCAGCCCAGGACAGGGGGCGGGCGAGCAGTACTTC. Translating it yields CASSPGQGAGEQYF.